This paragraph covers one TCR beta chain sequence. The antigen is undetermined. Profiles of TCR beta VDJ and CDR3 were generated from a genomic DNA template. TCRdb re-derived calls from the reads in MiXCR, one entry per CDR3 protein. The sample shows roughly 120,000 distinct CDR3 sequences, over 55% of them seen only once. CD8+CD57+ cell expansion had been shown by flow cytometry in patients chosen for sequencing. With no exception, the patients had severe acquired aplastic anemia. These data come from a study of CD8+CD57+ T cells in acquired aplastic anemia. At the level of the study: The sorted CD4+ and CD8+ cells yielded an average approximately 3.3 ug of DNA. Study-level points and caveats: Common to patients and controls were roughly 30 CD8+ CDR3 sequences.

This CDR3 spans 14 amino acids. Between the trimmed V and J ends, which lost 5 bases and 1 base, there was a span of 9 bases. Germline CDR1 reads LNHDA; CDR2 reads SQIVND (reference sequence). This chain links TRBV19 with TRBJ1-5; D unclear. The TCR was taken from a human donor with aplastic anemia. Material: sorted CD4+, CD8+, or CD8+CD57+ T cells (not recorded which) from PBMCs. The CDR3 DNA is TGTGCCAGTAGTCCCGCGGGGAGCAATCAGCCCCAGCATTTT. This encodes CASSPAGSNQPQHF.